These 19 T cell receptor beta chains were all obtained from the same sample, sequenced in a study of cytomegalovirus exposure and HLA in healthy donors. In the PCR, 60 Vbeta and 13 Jbeta primers were used. Measured with immunoSEQ multiplex PCR; TCRdb has only the in-frame clones, and not every one. Here the sample spans roughly 100,000 clones, 76% being singletons. Sequencing was carried out using PBMCs. These receptors were taken from a woman aged 18-29 years in good health and CMV-seropositive.

In its sample, this clone was seen once. V is TRBV15 and J is TRBJ2-7; 9 bases match TRBD2. The CDR3 is 14 amino acids. V lost 2 bases to trimming and J lost 5 bases; unmatched junction nucleotides: 4. The germline CDR1 and CDR2 sequences are LNHNV and YYDKDF (reference sequence). The CDR3 DNA follows: TGTGCCACCAGCAGATTAGCGGGGGTGGACGAGCAGTACTTC. This gives the protein CATSRLAGVDEQYF.

The chain carries TRBV15 and TRBJ1-2, with D possibly being TRBD1 (5 bases). V shed 1 base and J shed 5 bases, with 17 bases lying between them. The CDR3 consists of 16 residues. CDR1 LNHNV and CDR2 YYDKDF come from the germline V gene (reference sequence). The CDR3 is CATSRGGVRPEYGYTF. Here the CDR3 DNA reads TGTGCCACCAGCAGAGGGGGGGTGAGGCCCGAATATGGCTACACCTTC.

This clone turned up a few times. The CDR3 region is CASRPKGMAGDGYTF. Written as DNA, the CDR3 is TGTGCCAGCAGGCCAAAGGGGATGGCAGGGGATGGCTACACCTTC. This chain uses TRBV7-9 with TRBJ1-2; tentative D call: TRBD1 (6 bases). Germline CDR1 and CDR2: SEHNR and FQNEAQ (reference sequence). This CDR3 has 15 amino acids. V lost 6 bases, J lost 6 bases, and 20 bases lay in between.

This chain uses TRBV19 with TRBJ2-1; 10 positions agree with TRBD2. CDR1 is LNHDA, CDR2 SQIVND, per germline (reference sequence). There are 18 residues in the CDR3. Unmatched junction bases numbered 9, after V lost 0 bases and J lost 4 bases. The CDR3 here is CASSIDRSASGSYNEQFF. In DNA form, the CDR3 reads TGTGCCAGTAGTATAGATCGTTCGGCTAGCGGGAGTTACAATGAGCAGTTCTTC.

J is TRBJ2-2 and V is TRBV30; 7 positions agree with TRBD2. Germline V lookup: CDR1 GTSNPN, CDR2 SVGIG (reference sequence). CDR3 length equals 15 residues. After removal of 6 bases from V and 4 bases from J, the junction contained 11 bases not matched to a gene. The CDR3 DNA sequence: TGTGCCTGCACCGGGGGGACGATGGTCACCGGGGAGCTGTTTTTT. Translation: CACTGGTMVTGELFF.

The chain combines TRBV27 with TRBJ1-5; D is unclear. Germline-derived CDR1 and CDR2 are MNHEY and SMNVEV (reference sequence). V lost 7 bases, J lost 4 bases, and 2 bases lay in between. This CDR3 is built from 10 residues. CDR3 coding DNA: TGTGCCAGCATAAATCAGCCCCAGCATTTT. Residues: CASINQPQHF.

CDR3 coding DNA: TGTGCCAGCATAGCGGGAGGGGGCACCGGGGAGCTGTTTTTT. Encoded protein: CASIAGGGTGELFF. The rearrangement joins TRBV19 to TRBJ2-2; TRBD2 agrees at 11 bases. CDR1 is LNHDA and CDR2 is SQIVND in the germline V gene (reference sequence). CDR3 length: 14 amino acids. V dropped 9 bases and J dropped 4; count of bases not matched to a gene: 4. Full variable domain (missing parts from reference TRBV19 and TRBJ2-2): DGGITQSPKYLFRKEGQNVTLSCEQNLNHDAMYWYRQDPGQGLRLIYYSQIVNDFQKGDIAEGYSVSREKKESFPLTVTSAQKNPTAFYLCASIAGGGTGELFFGEGSRLTVL.

The chain has TRBV5-1 and TRBJ2-1; a weak D match, TRBD2 (6 bases). V was pared by 5 bases and J by 5 bases, with 20 bases between. Germline V gene lookup returns CDR1 SGHRS and CDR2 YFSETQ. The CDR3 is made up of 16 amino acids. The DNA of the CDR3 is TGCGCCAGCAGGGACCCTAAGCGGGTGGGCGACAATGAGCAGTTCTTC. Its protein is CASRDPKRVGDNEQFF.

This chain joins TRBV13 and TRBJ1-5, with TRBD1 as a possible D gene (5 bases). The CDR3 runs 15 residues. The germline gives CDR1 PRHDT, CDR2 FYEKMQ (reference sequence). The V end was cut by 4 bases, the J end by 0 bases, with 10 bases between. CDR3 residues: CASSSQEDSNQPQHF. In nucleotides, the CDR3 is TGTGCCAGCAGCTCACAGGAAGATAGCAATCAGCCCCAGCATTTT.

To note about this clone: An end of the junction does not agree with germline; a read error may underlie this. This chain connects TRBV28 to TRBJ2-7; the match to TRBD1 covers 8 bases. CDR3 size: 13 residues. Germline values: CDR1 MDHEN, CDR2 SYDVKM. The CDR3 loop is CASSQQLGTGAHF. Written as DNA, the CDR3 is TGTGCCAGCAGTCAACAGCTCGGGACAGGTGCTCACTTC.

The V gene is TRBV28, the J gene TRBJ1-2; 7 nucleotides match TRBD1. V was pared by 3 bases and J by 0 bases, with 4 bases of the junction left unmatched. Germline V gene data show CDR1 as MDHEN and CDR2 as SYDVKM. CDR3 length: 15 amino acids. The CDR3 loop reads CASSFRDRANYGYTF. The CDR3 DNA follows: TGTGCCAGCAGTTTTCGGGACAGAGCTAACTATGGCTACACCTTC.

This rearrangement joins TRBV15 to TRBJ2-4; 8 bases match TRBD2. The germline V gene has CDR1 LNHNV and CDR2 YYDKDF (reference sequence). The CDR3 covers 15 residues. With 0 bases clipped from V and 3 bases from J, the junction kept 1 base outside the gene matches. Here the CDR3 DNA reads TGTGCCACCAGCAGAGATCTAGCGGGCAAAAACATTCAGTACTTC. Amino acids: CATSRDLAGKNIQYF.

The chain couples TRBV20-1 to TRBJ2-3; D not resolved. Trimming cost V 3 bases and J 5 bases, with 6 bases left between them. Germline values: CDR1 DFQATT, CDR2 SNEGSKA (reference sequence). This CDR3 region has 11 residues. CDR3 sequence: CSASILDTQYF. CDR3 nucleotides: TGCAGTGCTAGTATCCTAGATACGCAGTATTTT.

The rearrangement joins TRBV5-6 to TRBJ1-1; TRBD1 matches at 7 bases. From germline, CDR1 is SGHDT and CDR2 YYEEEE. CDR3 size: 14 residues. J was trimmed by 11 bases and V by 3 bases; bases with no gene match: 13. This CDR3 is CASSSKGRGMGAFF. As DNA, the CDR3 is TGTGCCAGCAGCTCAAAGGGCAGGGGGATGGGGGCTTTCTTT.

The rearrangement joins TRBV6-1 to TRBJ1-5, with D perhaps matching TRBD1 (6 bases). CDR1 is MNHNS, CDR2 SASEGT, per germline. The V and J ends lost 2 bases and 6 bases respectively, with 17 bases between them. The length of the CDR3 is 16 residues. The CDR3: CASSERSGGGGQPQHF. CDR3 coding DNA: TGTGCCAGCAGTGAACGAAGCGGGGGGGGCGGTCAGCCCCAGCATTTT.

This clone was recorded only once. This chain connects TRBV19 to TRBJ2-5; maybe TRBD2 (6 bases). The V end lost 3 bases, the J end lost 4 bases, and 12 bases lay between the germline ends. The CDR3 is 14 amino acids. Germline CDR1 LNHDA, CDR2 SQIVND (reference sequence). CDR3 amino acids: CASSIAGLGETQYF. The CDR3 DNA reads as TGTGCCAGTAGTATCGCGGGACTGGGAGAGACCCAGTACTTC. The entire variable domain, with the rest obtained from reference TRBV19 and TRBJ2-5, is as follows: DGGITQSPKYLFRKEGQNVTLSCEQNLNHDAMYWYRQDPGQGLRLIYYSQIVNDFQKGDIAEGYSVSREKKESFPLTVTSAQKNPTAFYLCASSIAGLGETQYFGPGTRLLVL.

The V and J genes are TRBV11-3 and TRBJ1-5, with D possibly matching TRBD1 (5 bases). The CDR3 sequence is 12 residues long. V was shortened by 5 bases and J by 7 bases, with 9 bases between the two germline ends. Germline V lookup: CDR1 SGHNT, CDR2 YENEEA. CDR3 region: CASSGGGQPQHF. DNA of the CDR3: TGTGCCAGCAGCGGCGGGGGACAGCCCCAGCATTTT.

Only a few counts were recorded for this clone. The chain has TRBV13 and TRBJ2-5; perhaps TRBD2 as D (5 bases). This CDR3 contains 13 residues. Trimming pared 3 bases from V and 7 bases from J, leaving 12 bases between. The V gene's germline CDR1 is PRHDT and CDR2 FYEKMQ (reference sequence). The CDR3 nucleotides read TGTGCCAGCAGCTTCCAACTAGGTGGGACCCAGTACTTC. Its translation: CASSFQLGGTQYF.

The rearrangement links TRBV5-8 to TRBJ1-1; 9 bases are a match to TRBD1. After removal of 3 bases from V and 2 bases from J, the junction contained 8 bases not matched to a gene. The CDR3 has 16 residues. Germline lookup yields CDR1 SGHTS and CDR2 YDEGEE. CDR3 nucleotides: TGTGCCAGCAGCTCCCCTCGGACAGGGGTAAACACTGAAGCTTTCTTT. Its protein product is CASSSPRTGVNTEAFF.